The 32 T cell receptor beta chains listed next were all sequenced from one sample in a study of CD8 T cells in ankylosing spondylitis. Study-wide points: Several highly homologous variants made up a TCR beta motif, and this motif appeared characteristic of ankylosing spondylitis blood.

TCRdb fed the 5' RACE reads into MiXCR, producing one record per CDR3 protein. Altogether more than 250,000 distinct CDR3 sequences are present, 6.5% to 10% being singletons, with the ten largest covering 13% to 15%. These receptors' targets are unknown. Sequenced sample: blood, either unsorted or a sorted T cell fraction (not recorded which). The receptors derive from a male donor with ankylosing spondylitis.

The table lists this clonotype with a few counts. V and J are TRBV7-3 and TRBJ1-2; tentatively, D is TRBD1 (5 bases). The CDR3 has 15 residues. Germline V lookup: CDR1 SGHTA, CDR2 FQGTGA. The V gene lost 1 base and the J gene lost 4 bases, with 13 bases spanning the gap. The CDR3 here is CASSLRGGQGYGYTF. The CDR3 bases are TGTGCCAGCAGCTTAAGAGGAGGGCAGGGCTATGGCTACACCTTC.

This rearrangement joins TRBV19 to TRBJ2-7, with D possibly being TRBD1 or TRBD2 (6 bases each). Trimming stripped 3 bases from V and 0 bases from J, with 12 bases between. The CDR3 is made up of 15 amino acids. Germline V gene lookup returns CDR1 LNHDA and CDR2 SQIVND (reference sequence). CDR3 residues: CASSISGAISYEQYF. The CDR3 region has the DNA TGTGCCAGTAGTATTTCGGGGGCTATCTCCTACGAGCAGTACTTC.

The gene calls are TRBV5-1 and TRBJ2-3, with a tentative D call TRBD2 (6 bases). V was pared by 4 bases and J by 6 bases, with 18 bases between. CDR3 length equals 15 residues. Germline values: CDR1 SGHRS, CDR2 YFSETQ. The CDR3: CASSDRGMLWDTQYF. The CDR3 nucleotides are TGCGCCAGCAGCGATCGCGGGATGCTATGGGATACGCAGTATTTT.

The J gene is TRBJ2-1, the V gene TRBV24-1; a weak D match, TRBD1 (6 bases). CDR3 length equals 12 residues. Trimming took off 7 bases at V and 10 bases at J, with 13 bases between the two ends. Germline V gene lookup returns CDR1 KGHDR and CDR2 SFDVKD. The CDR3 loop reads CATSKQGEEQFF. The CDR3 DNA sequence: TGTGCCACCAGCAAACAGGGAGAAGAGCAGTTCTTC.

This clonotype was observed many times. The V call is TRBV7-8, the J call TRBJ2-4; 7 bases align to TRBD2. Germline-derived CDR1 and CDR2 are SGHVS and FQNEAQ. J lost 4 bases, V lost 4 bases, and 13 bases had no gene match. The CDR3 covers 17 residues. The CDR3 reads CASSSPGGPTRKNIQYF. The CDR3 bases are TGTGCCAGCAGCTCCCCGGGGGGACCGACGAGGAAAAACATTCAGTACTTC.

This clonotype was recorded at least ten times. V usage is TRBV24-1 and J usage is TRBJ2-3; either TRBD1 or TRBD2 may supply D (5 bases each). V was clipped by 5 bases and J by 1 base, with 9 bases between them. The CDR3 covers 14 residues. Germline V gene sequence: CDR1 KGHDR, CDR2 SFDVKD. CDR3 bases: TGTGCCACCAGTGGGCGAGGGGGCACAGATACGCAGTATTTT. Amino acid sequence: CATSGRGGTDTQYF.

The chain couples TRBV9 to TRBJ2-2; the D gene is possibly TRBD2 (5 bases). Germline V CDR1 and CDR2: SGDLS, YYNGEE. The CDR3 consists of 15 residues. CDR3 coding DNA: TGTGAGGTACTGGTGGACTCATATAACACCGGGGAGCTGTTTTTT. Encoded protein: CEVLVDSYNTGELFF.

This clonotype was observed a few times. The J gene is TRBJ2-1, the V gene TRBV29-1; D is unclear. Germline values: CDR1 SQVTM, CDR2 ANQGSEA. The CDR3 extends over 11 amino acids. The germline V and J ends were trimmed by 6 bases and 0 bases, with 3 bases remaining between them. This CDR3 reads CSVHSYNEQFF. The CDR3 DNA sequence: TGCAGCGTACACTCCTACAATGAGCAGTTCTTC.

This clonotype was recorded at least ten times. The chain has TRBV5-6 and TRBJ2-4; 7 bases fit TRBD2. Germline V CDR1 and CDR2: SGHDT, YYEEEE. The trim removed 0 bases at V and 8 bases at J, leaving 2 bases unmatched. The CDR3 length is 13 residues. The CDR3 loop reads CASSLGTRDIQYF. The CDR3 DNA follows: TGTGCCAGCAGCTTGGGGACTAGGGACATTCAGTACTTC.

This clonotype has at least ten counts. V is TRBV7-9 and J is TRBJ2-7, with TRBD2 as a possible D gene (5 bases). The V end was cut by 8 bases, the J end by 3 bases, with 17 bases between. CDR3 length: 14 residues. The germline gives CDR1 SEHNR, CDR2 FQNEAQ (reference sequence). The CDR3 DNA reads TGTGCCAGCTCGGCCCCCGGCGGAGGCTACGAGCAGTACTTC. Its protein product is CASSAPGGGYEQYF.

This sequence joins TRBV7-8 and TRBJ2-1; the match to TRBD2 covers 15 bases. The V gene's germline CDR1 is SGHVS and CDR2 FQNEAQ. CDR3 length: 19 residues. With V trimmed by 1 base and J by 3 bases, 7 bases remained unmatched. In DNA form, the CDR3 reads TGTGCCAGCAGCTTAGATGGACTAGCGGGAGGGCCTATCTACAATGAGCAGTTCTTC. Its translation: CASSLDGLAGGPIYNEQFF.

The table lists this clonotype with many counts. This chain uses TRBV11-2 with TRBJ2-5; D is uncertain. Trimming removed 3 bases from V and 0 bases from J, with 5 bases in between. This CDR3 comprises 13 residues. Germline V gene sequence: CDR1 SGHAT, CDR2 FQNNGV. CDR3 coding DNA: TGTGCCAGCAGCTTTCAGTACCAAGAGACCCAGTACTTC. This translates into CASSFQYQETQYF.

At least ten counts were recorded for this clonotype. As DNA, the CDR3 is TGTGCCAGCAGCCAAGAACCTAGCGTACCCTACGAGCAGTACTTC. This encodes CASSQEPSVPYEQYF. The chain joins TRBV3-1 to TRBJ2-7, with D perhaps TRBD2 (6 bases). The germline V gene encodes CDR1 LGHDT and CDR2 YNNKEL (reference sequence). The CDR3 runs to 15 residues. The V gene lost 0 bases and the J gene lost 2 bases, with 11 bases spanning the gap.

This clonotype was found a few times. The V gene is TRBV20-1, the J gene TRBJ2-5, with D uncertain. The length of the CDR3 is 13 residues. Trimming pared 5 bases from V and 7 bases from J, leaving 17 bases between. Germline V gene lookup returns CDR1 DFQATT and CDR2 SNEGSKA (reference sequence). CDR3 sequence: CSAPKDGWGTQYF. DNA of the CDR3: TGCAGTGCTCCCAAGGATGGGTGGGGGACCCAGTACTTC.

This clonotype was found a few times. The rearrangement joins TRBV28 to TRBJ1-5; a possible D gene is TRBD1 (6 bases). With 5 bases removed from V and 5 bases from J, the gap between germline ends came to 19 bases. There are 16 residues in the CDR3. Germline CDR1 reads MDHEN; CDR2 reads SYDVKM. The DNA for the CDR3 is TGTGCCAGCAGTATACCGGAGGGACAAATGCATCAGCCCCAGCATTTT. This translates into CASSIPEGQMHQPQHF.

This clonotype appeared many times. J is TRBJ2-1 and V is TRBV14; tentatively, D is TRBD1 (5 bases). This CDR3 is 14 amino acids long. Looked up from germline, CDR1 is SGHDN and CDR2 is FVKESK. Trimming shortened V by 1 base and J by 4 bases, and 8 bases separated the two germline ends. CDR3 region: CASSQVGHYNEQFF. For the CDR3, the DNA is TGTGCCAGCAGCCAAGTTGGACATTACAATGAGCAGTTCTTC.

This clonotype was counted a few times. The chain links TRBV10-2 to TRBJ2-6; unclear D gene. CDR1 is WSHSY, CDR2 SAAADI, per germline. The length of the CDR3 is 17 residues. Deletions cut 2 bases from V and 2 bases from J, with 13 bases between. CDR3 bases: TGCGCCAGCAGTGAGGCGACACCTCTCGCTGGGGCCAACGTCCTGACTTTC. Amino acid sequence: CASSEATPLAGANVLTF.

This clonotype was observed many times. V gene TRBV5-4 combines with J gene TRBJ2-1; 8 nucleotides match TRBD2. CDR1 and CDR2 from the germline V gene are SGHNT and YYREEE (reference sequence). The J segment lost 5 bases and the V segment lost 3 bases, leaving 13 bases of the junction unmatched. The CDR3 contains 17 residues. The CDR3 is CASSSVGVTSANNEQFF. DNA for the CDR3: TGTGCCAGCAGCTCGGTGGGGGTGACTAGCGCAAACAATGAGCAGTTCTTC.

This clonotype has only a few counts. As DNA, the CDR3 is TGCGCCAGCAAAAGCCAACCTCGGCGGCCCTCCTACGAGCAGTACTTC. This gives the protein CASKSQPRRPSYEQYF. This chain joins TRBV5-1 and TRBJ2-7; D unclear. The CDR3 totals 16 residues. Germline values: CDR1 SGHRS, CDR2 YFSETQ. V lost 6 bases, J lost 0 bases, and 19 bases lay in between.

This clonotype occurred many times. The chain couples TRBV4-1 to TRBJ2-2; D not certain. Germline V gene data show CDR1 as MGHRA and CDR2 as YSYEKL. This CDR3 comprises 14 residues. V lost 2 bases, J lost 8 bases, and 12 bases lay in between. CDR3 sequence (DNA): TGCGCCAGCAGCCAACACCATCCTATTGGGGAGCTGTTTTTT. This translates into CASSQHHPIGELFF.

This chain connects TRBV20-1 to TRBJ2-1; 8 positions agree with TRBD2. After removal of 6 bases from V and 0 bases from J, the junction contained 4 bases not matched to a gene. Germline CDR1 is DFQATT and CDR2 is SNEGSKA (reference sequence). The CDR3 is made up of 14 amino acids. CDR3 residues: CSARSGSSYNEQFF. CDR3 in DNA: TGCAGTGCCCGGAGCGGGAGCTCCTACAATGAGCAGTTCTTC.

This clonotype appeared a few times. The chain employs TRBV14 and TRBJ2-4; the D gene is possibly TRBD1 (6 bases). CDR1 SGHDN and CDR2 FVKESK come from the germline V gene. This CDR3 contains 13 residues. The germline V and J ends were trimmed by 10 bases and 4 bases, with 14 bases remaining between them. CDR3 nucleotides: TGTGCCATCATCCAAAGGGGGAAAAACATTCAGTACTTC. It translates to CAIIQRGKNIQYF.

This clonotype was found a few times. This chain's CDR3 is CASSSGPVQVGDTQYF. CDR3 DNA sequence: TGCGCCAGCAGCTCAGGGCCTGTTCAAGTAGGAGATACGCAGTATTTT. The V gene is TRBV5-1, the J gene TRBJ2-3, with D perhaps matching TRBD1 (5 bases). Looked up from germline, CDR1 is SGHRS and CDR2 is YFSETQ. Trimming shortened V by 3 bases and J by 5 bases, and 19 bases separated the two germline ends. The CDR3 sequence is 16 residues long.

This clonotype was recorded a few times. The chain recombines TRBV12-3 or TRBV12-4 with TRBJ1-4; possible D gene TRBD1, 5 bases. This CDR3 comprises 17 residues. V lost 5 bases, J lost 1 base, and 17 bases lay in between. CDR3 region: CASSERDFPRTNEKLFF. The CDR3 region has the DNA TGTGCCAGCAGTGAGCGGGACTTTCCCAGAACTAATGAAAAACTGTTTTTT.

A few counts support this clonotype. The genes are TRBV20-1 and TRBJ2-1; TRBD2 is a possible D gene (6 bases). Germline lookup yields CDR1 DFQATT and CDR2 SNEGSKA (reference sequence). CDR3 length: 15 amino acids. V was trimmed by 1 base and J by 2 bases, leaving 12 bases between them. DNA of the CDR3: TGCAGTGCTAGAGCGGACTATGGGGCCTACAATGAGCAGTTCTTC. Translated: CSARADYGAYNEQFF.

This clonotype was found many times. The chain carries TRBV5-1 and TRBJ2-2, with a tentative D call TRBD1 (5 bases). V gave up 3 bases and J gave up 6 bases, with 9 bases separating them. This CDR3 region has 13 residues. Germline loops: CDR1 SGHRS, CDR2 YFSETQ. CDR3 residues: CASSSQGAGELFF. The CDR3 DNA is TGCGCCAGCAGCTCTCAGGGTGCCGGGGAGCTGTTTTTT.

In its sample, this clonotype was seen a few times. The J gene is TRBJ2-1, the V gene TRBV5-1, with 15 bases aligning to TRBD2. V trimming: 0 bases; J trimming: 6 bases; junction bases outside the gene matches: 4. This CDR3 region has 17 residues. Germline V CDR1 and CDR2: SGHRS, YFSETQ. The CDR3 DNA reads as TGCGCCAGCAGCTTGGATCCGGGACTAGCGGGAGGCAATGAGCAGTTCTTC. Its protein is CASSLDPGLAGGNEQFF.

This clonotype was detected only a few times. The chain carries TRBV5-1 and TRBJ2-1; D is unclear. Trimming cost V 1 base and J 6 bases, with 8 bases left between them. The germline V gene has CDR1 SGHRS and CDR2 YFSETQ. The CDR3 is made up of 13 amino acids. The CDR3 DNA reads TGCGCCAGCAGCTTGCAGAGGAGCAATGAGCAGTTCTTC. Protein: CASSLQRSNEQFF.

The sample holds many counts of this clonotype. The rearrangement uses TRBV10-3 and TRBJ2-3, with D perhaps TRBD2 (5 bases). This CDR3 has 15 residues. The germline gives CDR1 ENHRY, CDR2 SYGVKD. V lost 0 bases to trimming and J lost 6 bases, with 13 bases between them. CDR3 amino acids: CAISESVLAGDTQYF. In nucleotides, the CDR3 is TGTGCCATCAGTGAGTCCGTGCTAGCCGGTGATACGCAGTATTTT.

The rearrangement uses TRBV5-1 and TRBJ2-7; D ambiguous. CDR1 is SGHRS, CDR2 YFSETQ, per germline. Deletions cut 4 bases from V and 1 base from J, with 15 bases between. The CDR3 runs 15 residues. The CDR3 DNA sequence: TGCGCCAGCAGCCTGTACACATGGGGATCCTACGAGCAGTACTTC. Protein: CASSLYTWGSYEQYF.

The sample holds a few counts of this clonotype. The chain uses TRBV10-3 and TRBJ2-3; 7 nucleotides line up with TRBD1. Looked up from germline, CDR1 is ENHRY and CDR2 is SYGVKD. This CDR3 is built from 14 residues. The V gene end was trimmed by 4 bases and the J gene end by 3 bases; junction bases not matched to a gene: 4. CDR3 in amino acids: CAISGQGRTDTQYF. The CDR3 bases are TGTGCCATCAGTGGACAGGGCCGGACAGATACGCAGTATTTT.

The table lists this clonotype with a few counts. The rearrangement uses TRBV28 and TRBJ2-7, with 11 bases fitting TRBD2. The germline gives CDR1 MDHEN, CDR2 SYDVKM. J was trimmed by 2 bases and V by 1 base; bases with no gene match: 10. CDR3 length equals 18 residues. The CDR3 loop reads CASSLYKTSGDPPYEQYF. The CDR3 DNA reads TGTGCCAGCAGTTTATACAAGACTAGCGGGGATCCTCCCTACGAGCAGTACTTC. Supplemented by reference TRBV28 and TRBJ2-7, the full variable domain reads DVKVTQSSRYLVKRTGEKVFLECVQDMDHENMFWYRQDPGLGLRLIYFSYDVKMKEKGDIPEGYSVSREKKERFSLILESASTNQTSMYLCASSLYKTSGDPPYEQYFGPGTRLTVT.